This T cell receptor beta chain derives from a study of long-term antiretroviral therapy in people with HIV. Study-level findings and limits: Despite increasing after ART, diversity remained lower than that of transplant donor controls.

As regards this clone: Its cognate antigen is unknown.

With survey level as its setting, the immunoSEQ assay was v3.0. Produced via immunoSEQ multiplex PCR; TCRdb's table is partial and in-frame only. The profile shows approximately 11,000 clones, approximately 85% of them singletons. The receptor was derived from a man aged 35-49 years with HIV. The starting material was unsorted PBMCs, obtained 1.8 years after starting antiretroviral therapy.

CDR3 nucleotide sequence: TGTGCCAGCACACTAGCGGGAGGTTACGAGCAGTACTTC. Protein: CASTLAGGYEQYF. V is TRBV28 and J is TRBJ2-7; TRBD2 matches 12 bases. V trimming: 7 bases; J trimming: 4 bases; junction bases outside the gene matches: 2. Germline CDR1 and CDR2: MDHEN and SYDVKM. CDR3 length: 13 residues.